The 13 T cell receptor beta chains reported below all come from one sample, sequenced in a study of identical twins (dated by TCRdb to 2016 to 2017). The receptor library was made with 5' RACE. The sequencer listed for this sample is Illumina HiSeq 2000. Using fastp trimming at Q25 and MiXCR clonotype assembly, TCRdb reanalyzed the public sequencing data and kept in-frame beta chains. Entries are consolidated by CDR3 protein sequence, retaining the most common genes and DNA. The sample yields 150,000 or so distinct CDR3 sequences; 3% to 4% were counted once. The ten largest clonotypes hold 7.5% to 8.5% of the sample. The material sequenced was memory T cells sorted from blood. Sample cell subset or site, as interpreted from the label and publication: CD45RO+ enriched T cells. The receptors were gathered from a young man in good health.

In its sample, this clonotype was seen many times. This sequence joins TRBV2 and TRBJ1-5, with D hard to call. V was cut by 6 bases and J by 0 bases, with 12 bases left in between. The CDR3 extends over 15 amino acids. CDR1 and CDR2 from the germline V gene are SNHLY and FYNNEI. The CDR3 here is CASRAQPNSNQPQHF. The CDR3 region has the DNA TGTGCCAGCAGAGCTCAGCCTAATAGCAATCAGCCCCAGCATTTT.

This clonotype was counted at least ten times. V is TRBV19 and J is TRBJ2-1, with D perhaps being TRBD1 or TRBD2 (5 bases each). CDR1 LNHDA and CDR2 SQIVND come from the germline V gene (reference sequence). V lost 8 bases, J lost 9 bases, and 23 bases lay in between. The CDR3 is 15 amino acids. CDR3 loop: CASSRDPIFEVEQFF. The CDR3 bases are TGTGCCAGTTCCAGGGACCCAATTTTTGAAGTTGAGCAGTTCTTC.

In its sample, this clonotype was seen many times. The chain is built from TRBV20-1 and TRBJ2-1; D call uncertain. Germline values: CDR1 DFQATT, CDR2 SNEGSKA (reference sequence). The V gene lost 3 bases and the J gene lost 6 bases, with 6 bases spanning the gap. This CDR3 is 11 amino acids long. The CDR3 sequence is CSASHGNEQFF. As DNA, the CDR3 is TGCAGTGCTAGCCACGGCAATGAGCAGTTCTTC.

This clonotype has a count of ten or more. This chain links TRBV11-2 with TRBJ2-1; D may be TRBD2 (6 bases). Trimming took off 0 bases at V and 9 bases at J, with 24 bases between the two ends. The CDR3 covers 18 residues. The germline V gene has CDR1 SGHAT and CDR2 FQNNGV. CDR3 in amino acids: CASSLDRLGTPRGGEQFF. The DNA of the CDR3 is TGTGCCAGCAGCTTAGATCGGTTAGGGACTCCACGCGGTGGTGAGCAGTTCTTC. Full variable domain (outside the CDR3, taken from reference TRBV11-2 and TRBJ2-1): EAGVAQSPRYKIIEKRQSVAFWCNPISGHATLYWYQQILGQGPKLLIQFQNNGVVDDSQLPKDRFSAERLKGVDSTLKIQPAKLEDSAVYLCASSLDRLGTPRGGEQFFGPGTRLTVL.

There are many counts of this clonotype. The V and J genes are TRBV14 and TRBJ2-5; D gene uncertain. The CDR3 extends over 13 amino acids. Trimming removed 0 bases from V and 5 bases from J, with 7 bases in between. From germline, CDR1 is SGHDN and CDR2 FVKESK. The CDR3 sequence is CASSQELGETQYF. Here the CDR3 DNA reads TGTGCCAGCAGCCAAGAGTTGGGTGAGACCCAGTACTTC.

The CDR3 DNA reads as TGTGCCAGCAGTGCCCGGGGTAACCAAGAGACCCAGTACTTC. Its translation is CASSARGNQETQYF. The J gene is TRBJ2-5, the V gene TRBV5-4; tentatively, D is TRBD2 (5 bases). From germline, CDR1 is SGHNT and CDR2 YYREEE (reference sequence). The germline V and J ends were trimmed by 5 bases and 0 bases, with 11 bases remaining between them. The length of the CDR3 is 14 residues. Using reference TRBV5-4 and TRBJ2-5 for the parts outside the CDR3, the full variable domain is ETGVTQSPTHLIKTRGQQVTLRCSSQSGHNTVSWYQQALGQGPQFIFQYYREEENGRGNFPPRFSGLQFPNYSSELNVNALELDDSALYLCASSARGNQETQYFGPGTRLLVL.

This clonotype was counted many times. The rearrangement links TRBV7-7 to TRBJ2-2; D ambiguous. This CDR3 has 14 residues. V lost 5 bases and J lost 5, with 12 bases in between. Germline CDR1 reads SSHAT; CDR2 reads FNYEAQ (reference sequence). The CDR3 protein is CASSPEHGTGELFF. The CDR3 DNA reads as TGTGCCAGCAGCCCTGAGCACGGGACCGGGGAGCTGTTTTTT.

This clonotype has ten or more counts. The V and J genes are TRBV5-5 and TRBJ1-5; unclear D gene. The CDR3 spans 16 residues. CDR1 is SGHKS, CDR2 YYEKEE, per germline (reference sequence). Trimming pared 0 bases from V and 1 base from J, leaving 11 bases between. This CDR3 reads CASSLGRFLSNQPQHF. DNA of the CDR3: TGTGCCAGCAGCTTGGGTCGGTTCTTGAGCAATCAGCCCCAGCATTTT.

This clonotype was seen more than once but under ten times. The chain has TRBV3-1 and TRBJ2-7, with 14 bases that match TRBD2. Germline-derived CDR1 and CDR2 are LGHDT and YNNKEL (reference sequence). The junction had 5 bases not matched to a gene; V was cut back by 4 bases and J by 0 bases. The CDR3 has 17 amino acids. CDR3 coding DNA: TGTGCCAGCAGCCTCCGACTAGCGGGGGGGAGCTCCTACGAGCAGTACTTC. Translating gives CASSLRLAGGSSYEQYF.

The V and J genes are TRBV19 and TRBJ2-3, with a tentative D call TRBD2 (5 bases). The germline CDR1 and CDR2 sequences are LNHDA and SQIVND (reference sequence). The CDR3 length is 13 residues. V lost 4 bases and J lost 11, with 16 bases in between. CDR3 region: CASSNRRTGRQYF. The CDR3 bases are TGTGCCAGTAGTAACCGGAGGACGGGTAGGCAGTATTTT.

This clonotype has at least ten counts. V usage is TRBV5-1 and J usage is TRBJ2-3; TRBD2 matches at 7 bases. V dropped 0 bases and J dropped 2; count of bases not matched to a gene: 6. The CDR3 sequence is 16 residues long. Germline V gene sequence: CDR1 SGHRS, CDR2 YFSETQ. This chain's CDR3 is CASSLVASGDTDTQYF. The CDR3 DNA is TGCGCCAGCAGCTTGGTGGCTAGCGGAGACACAGATACGCAGTATTTT.

This clonotype was counted at least ten times. The V call is TRBV20-1, the J call TRBJ2-3; a possible D gene is TRBD2 (6 bases). The CDR3 consists of 12 residues. Germline V gene sequence: CDR1 DFQATT, CDR2 SNEGSKA (reference sequence). Trimming stripped 8 bases from V and 8 bases from J, with 17 bases between. DNA of the CDR3: TGCAGTCCGGCCGGACTGGGGGGTACGCAGTATTTT. It translates to CSPAGLGGTQYF.

The chain joins TRBV27 to TRBJ1-5; D uncertain. The CDR3 loop spans 13 amino acids. With 8 bases removed from V and 3 bases from J, the gap between germline ends came to 11 bases. Germline V gene data show CDR1 as MNHEY and CDR2 as SMNVEV (reference sequence). CDR3 sequence: CASRVRVNQPQHF. In DNA, the CDR3 is TGTGCCAGCCGCGTTCGGGTCAATCAGCCCCAGCATTTT.